This passage covers 16 T cell receptor beta chains from one sample sequenced in a study of blood T cell repertoires in COVID-19. This table comes from immunoSEQ multiplex PCR, and its TCRdb copy is limited to in-frame clones, with some not included. The table shows approximately 270,000 clones, with about 90% occurring only once. The sequencing input was PBMCs or T cells enriched from blood (not recorded which). The receptors here all came from a human donor in a cohort exposed to, infected with or recovered from COVID-19 (not recorded which). The donor label of this sample is uncertain.

The chain uses TRBV3-1 (or the pseudogene TRBV3-2) and TRBJ2-1; D ambiguous. The CDR3 spans 16 residues. The V end was cut by 4 bases, the J end by 5 bases, with 18 bases between. From germline, CDR1 is LGHDT and CDR2 YNNKEL (reference sequence). CDR3: CASSLLLRLHNNEQFF. The CDR3 coding sequence is TGTGCCAGCAGCCTTTTGTTGAGACTTCATAACAATGAGCAGTTCTTC.

The sample holds one count of this clone. This chain links TRBV5-4 with TRBJ2-1; 8 bases match TRBD2. The CDR3 has 17 residues. Germline V lookup: CDR1 SGHNT, CDR2 YYREEE (reference sequence). The ends lost 4 bases at V and 0 bases at J; junction bases unmatched: 9. The CDR3 nucleotides are TGTGCCAGCAGCCGTGGACTAGCCGTACCCTCCTACAATGAGCAGTTCTTC. Translation: CASSRGLAVPSYNEQFF.

The chain recombines TRBV6-1 with TRBJ1-6; tentative D call: TRBD1 (5 bases). CDR1 MNHNS and CDR2 SASEGT come from the germline V gene. V dropped 1 base and J dropped 10 bases, with 14 bases sitting between them. The CDR3 is made up of 15 amino acids. The chain's CDR3 is CASSEDLWTNSPLHF. The DNA for the CDR3 is TGTGCCAGCAGTGAAGACCTTTGGACAAACTCACCCCTCCACTTT.

The gene calls are TRBV11-2 and TRBJ1-2; D unclear. The germline V gene has CDR1 SGHAT and CDR2 FQNNGV. The length of the CDR3 is 15 residues. Trimming shortened V by 0 bases and J by 6 bases, and 14 bases separated the two germline ends. CDR3 sequence reads: CASSLDEGARDGYTF. CDR3 nucleotide sequence: TGTGCCAGCAGCTTAGACGAGGGTGCGAGAGATGGCTACACCTTC.

CDR3 DNA sequence: TGTGCCAGCAGCTTTGGGCCGGCGGATACGCAGTATTTT. This encodes CASSFGPADTQYF. The gene calls are TRBV7-9 and TRBJ2-3, with D unresolved. The V and J ends lost 3 bases and 6 bases respectively, with 10 bases between them. The CDR3 sequence is 13 residues long. The V gene's germline CDR1 is SEHNR and CDR2 FQNEAQ (reference sequence).

The chain is built from TRBV14 and TRBJ1-2, with 8 positions matching TRBD1. Germline CDR1 reads SGHDN; CDR2 reads FVKESK. Trimming cost V 3 bases and J 7 bases; bases outside gene matches: 10. The CDR3 extends over 15 amino acids. The CDR3 spells CASSHRRTGTGGYTF. CDR3 DNA: TGTGCCAGCAGCCACCGGCGGACAGGGACGGGTGGCTACACCTTC.

This rearrangement joins TRBV10-3 to TRBJ1-1; the D is unclear. The CDR3 contains 13 residues. V lost 0 bases and J lost 12, with 14 bases in between. Germline-derived CDR1 and CDR2 are ENHRY and SYGVKD. The CDR3, as DNA: TGTGCCATCAGTGAGTCGACGTCGGGGTTTACTTTCTTT. The encoded protein is CAISESTSGFTFF.

The rearrangement links TRBV4-2 to TRBJ1-4; tentatively, D is TRBD1 (6 bases). The CDR3 is made up of 14 amino acids. Germline CDR1 reads LGHNA; CDR2 reads YNFKEQ. Trimming left V 1 base short and J 6 bases short, with 9 bases between. CDR3: CASSQGGGDEKLFF. The CDR3 region has the DNA TGTGCCAGCAGCCAAGGAGGGGGTGATGAAAAACTGTTTTTT.

The chain employs TRBV15 and TRBJ2-7, with D perhaps TRBD2 (5 bases). V lost 5 bases to trimming and J lost 1 base, with 6 bases between them. The CDR3 runs to 12 residues. CDR1 and CDR2 (germline): LNHNV, YYDKDF (reference sequence). The CDR3 here is CATSPGSYEQYF. The CDR3 region has the DNA TGTGCCACCAGCCCGGGATCCTACGAGCAGTACTTC.

As for this clone: This sample also contains other DNA sequences that code for the same CDR3. This chain connects TRBV30 to TRBJ1-3; the D gene is possibly TRBD1 (5 bases). Per the germline V gene, CDR1 is GTSNPN and CDR2 is SVGIG (reference sequence). The V and J ends lost 5 bases and 8 bases respectively, with 7 bases between them. CDR3 length: 10 amino acids. The CDR3 sequence is CAWAGDTIYF. For the CDR3, the DNA is TGTGCCTGGGCGGGGGACACCATATATTTT.

Remarks on this clone: This specimen includes other DNA sequences encoding the same CDR3. This chain joins TRBV5-1 and TRBJ2-5; D perhaps matches TRBD1 (7 bases). Trimming removed 4 bases at V and 5 bases at J, with 15 bases between. Looked up from germline, CDR1 is SGHRS and CDR2 is YFSETQ. CDR3 length: 14 residues. The CDR3 DNA reads as TGCGCCAGCAGCCCCGGGCAGGGGGGTGAGACCCAGTACTTC. Residues: CASSPGQGGETQYF. The variable domain in full, with the rest retrieved from reference TRBV5-1 and TRBJ2-5, is KAGVTQTPRYLIKTRGQQVTLSCSPISGHRSVSWYQQTPGQGLQFLFEYFSETQRNKGNFPGRFSGRQFSNSRSEMNVSTLELGDSALYLCASSPGQGGETQYFGPGTRLLVL.

The rearrangement uses TRBV9 and TRBJ2-5, with D possibly TRBD1 on 6 matching bases. The V gene lost 4 bases and the J gene lost 1 base, with 14 bases spanning the gap. CDR1 SGDLS and CDR2 YYNGEE come from the germline V gene. CDR3 length equals 15 residues. Written as DNA, the CDR3 is TGTGCCAGCAGCAGACAGGAAGGCGGCCAAGAGACCCAGTACTTC. Protein sequence: CASSRQEGGQETQYF.

This clone was recorded only once. This chain connects TRBV5-1 to TRBJ2-3; a possible D gene is TRBD2 (6 bases). From germline, CDR1 is SGHRS and CDR2 YFSETQ. The CDR3 sequence is 16 residues long. With 0 bases removed from V and 3 bases from J, the gap between germline ends came to 14 bases. The CDR3: CASSLEDPGGTDTQYF. The CDR3 nucleotides read TGCGCCAGCAGCTTGGAGGACCCCGGAGGGACAGATACGCAGTATTTT.

The chain carries TRBV19 and TRBJ2-7; D possibly corresponds to TRBD1 (5 bases). Germline V gene lookup returns CDR1 LNHDA and CDR2 SQIVND (reference sequence). This CDR3 contains 12 residues. V was shortened by 3 bases and J by 4 bases, with 7 bases between the two germline ends. The DNA for the CDR3 is TGTGCCAGTAGTATGGACATGTACGAGCAGTACTTC. This gives the protein CASSMDMYEQYF.

V is TRBV7-9 and J is TRBJ1-6; D possibly corresponds to TRBD1 (6 bases). The CDR3 sequence is 14 residues long. V was pared by 2 bases and J by 7 bases, with 9 bases between. Germline lookup yields CDR1 SEHNR and CDR2 FQNEAQ (reference sequence). CDR3 bases: TGTGCCAGCAGCTTAACAGGGATCAATTCACCCCTCCACTTT. Translation: CASSLTGINSPLHF.

This clone was seen just once. The chain couples TRBV10-1 to TRBJ2-7, with 7 bases fitting TRBD1. The CDR3 totals 16 residues. Germline CDR1 and CDR2: WNHNN and SYGVQD (reference sequence). V lost 0 bases and J lost 5; bases outside the gene matches: 10. The CDR3 here is CASSESTLQGRNEQYF. CDR3 DNA: TGCGCCAGCAGTGAGTCGACTTTACAGGGGAGAAACGAGCAGTACTTC.